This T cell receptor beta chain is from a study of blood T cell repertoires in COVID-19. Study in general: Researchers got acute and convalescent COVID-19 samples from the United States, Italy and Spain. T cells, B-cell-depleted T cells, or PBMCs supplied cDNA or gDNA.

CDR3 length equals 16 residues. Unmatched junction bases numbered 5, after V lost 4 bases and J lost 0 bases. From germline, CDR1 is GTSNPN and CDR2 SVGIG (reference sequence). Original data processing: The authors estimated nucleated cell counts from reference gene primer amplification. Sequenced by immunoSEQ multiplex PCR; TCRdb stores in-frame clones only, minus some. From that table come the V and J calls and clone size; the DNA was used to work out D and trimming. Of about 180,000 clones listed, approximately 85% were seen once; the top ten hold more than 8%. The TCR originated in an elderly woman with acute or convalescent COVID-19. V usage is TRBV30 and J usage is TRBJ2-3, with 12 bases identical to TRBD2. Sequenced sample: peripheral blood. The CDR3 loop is CAWTWTSGTSTDTQYF. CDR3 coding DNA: TGTGCCTGGACTTGGACTAGCGGGACTAGCACAGATACGCAGTATTTT.